This T cell receptor beta chain was documented in a study of blood T cell repertoires in COVID-19. Cohort allocation depended upon clinical history that participants reported. V dropped 4 bases and J dropped 6; count of bases not matched to a gene: 8. CDR3 length: 14 residues. CDR1 is SGHDN, CDR2 FVKESK, per germline. Original analysis: Nucleated cell number was recorded as an estimate derived from reference gene primer amplification. The table came from immunoSEQ multiplex PCR; TCRdb's copy has only in-frame clones and leaves some out. V, J and clone size are those of that table, while D and trimming were read from the DNA. The sample yields approximately 220,000 clones, roughly 90% seen once.

This TCR derives from a woman under 40 with acute COVID-19. This sequence joins TRBV14 and TRBJ2-7; 8 nucleotides match TRBD1. The sequencing input was PBMCs or T cells enriched from blood (not recorded which). The CDR3 sequence: CASSPTRTGSEQYF. DNA for the CDR3: TGTGCCAGCAGCCCCACCCGGACAGGGAGCGAGCAGTACTTC.